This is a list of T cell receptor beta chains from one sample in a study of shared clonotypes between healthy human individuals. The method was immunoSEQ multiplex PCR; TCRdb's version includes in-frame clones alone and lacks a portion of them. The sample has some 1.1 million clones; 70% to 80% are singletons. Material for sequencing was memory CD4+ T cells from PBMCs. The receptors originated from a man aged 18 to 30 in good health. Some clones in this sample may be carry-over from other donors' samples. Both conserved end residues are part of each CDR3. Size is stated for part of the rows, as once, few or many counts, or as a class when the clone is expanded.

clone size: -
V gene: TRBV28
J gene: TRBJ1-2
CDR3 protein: CASSYDYGYTF

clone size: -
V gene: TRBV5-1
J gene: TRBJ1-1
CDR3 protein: CASSLFVGVTEAFF

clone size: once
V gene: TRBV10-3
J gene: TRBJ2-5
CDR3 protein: CAISEGVSGGPQYF

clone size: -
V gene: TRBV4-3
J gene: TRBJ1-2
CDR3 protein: CASSQGVGPNGYTF

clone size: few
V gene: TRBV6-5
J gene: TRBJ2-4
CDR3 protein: CASSGAKNIQYF

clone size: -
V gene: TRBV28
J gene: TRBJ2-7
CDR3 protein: CASSSTVAEQYF

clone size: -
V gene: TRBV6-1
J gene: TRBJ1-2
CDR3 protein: CASSPRWGAGYTF

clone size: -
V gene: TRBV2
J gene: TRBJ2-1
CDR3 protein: CASRNRRDGNNEQFF

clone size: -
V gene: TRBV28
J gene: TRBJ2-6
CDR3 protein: CASTFLSGANVLTF

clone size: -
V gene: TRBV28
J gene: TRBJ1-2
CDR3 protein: CASSSTTQNYGYTF

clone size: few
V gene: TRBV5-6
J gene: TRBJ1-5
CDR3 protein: CASSFMGSNQPQHF

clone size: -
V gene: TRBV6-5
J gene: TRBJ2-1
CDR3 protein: CASSYSRGPRQFF

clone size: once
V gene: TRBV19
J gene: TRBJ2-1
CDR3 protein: CASTTGQGIDEQFF

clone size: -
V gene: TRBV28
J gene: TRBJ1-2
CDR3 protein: CASSPTTYYGYTF

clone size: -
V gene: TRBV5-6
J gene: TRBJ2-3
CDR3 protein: CASSPDLALVLADTQYF

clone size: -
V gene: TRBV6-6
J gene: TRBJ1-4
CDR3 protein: CASRPDLNEKLFF

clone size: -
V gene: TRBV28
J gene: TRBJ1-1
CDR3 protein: CASSLGPNTEAFF

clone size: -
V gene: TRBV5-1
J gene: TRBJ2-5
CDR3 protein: CASNDGTPRETQYF

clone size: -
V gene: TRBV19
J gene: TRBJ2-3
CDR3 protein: CASQPGTSANTQYF

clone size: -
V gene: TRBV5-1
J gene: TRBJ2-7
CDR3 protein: CASSLGPGLAYEQYF

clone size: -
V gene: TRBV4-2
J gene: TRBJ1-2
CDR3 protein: CASSQDGQPTYYGYTF

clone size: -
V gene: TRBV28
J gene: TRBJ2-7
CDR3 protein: CASTGRTLPYEQYF

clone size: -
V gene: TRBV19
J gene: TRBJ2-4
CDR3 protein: CASSVWGHQYF

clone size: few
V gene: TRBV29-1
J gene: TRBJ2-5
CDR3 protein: CSVRQAPETQYF

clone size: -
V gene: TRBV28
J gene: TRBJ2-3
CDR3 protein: CASSPQSGSFPDTQYF

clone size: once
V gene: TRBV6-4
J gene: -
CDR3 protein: CASSAVLAGVDEQYF

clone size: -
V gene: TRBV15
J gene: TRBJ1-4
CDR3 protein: CATSRATKRITTNEKLFF